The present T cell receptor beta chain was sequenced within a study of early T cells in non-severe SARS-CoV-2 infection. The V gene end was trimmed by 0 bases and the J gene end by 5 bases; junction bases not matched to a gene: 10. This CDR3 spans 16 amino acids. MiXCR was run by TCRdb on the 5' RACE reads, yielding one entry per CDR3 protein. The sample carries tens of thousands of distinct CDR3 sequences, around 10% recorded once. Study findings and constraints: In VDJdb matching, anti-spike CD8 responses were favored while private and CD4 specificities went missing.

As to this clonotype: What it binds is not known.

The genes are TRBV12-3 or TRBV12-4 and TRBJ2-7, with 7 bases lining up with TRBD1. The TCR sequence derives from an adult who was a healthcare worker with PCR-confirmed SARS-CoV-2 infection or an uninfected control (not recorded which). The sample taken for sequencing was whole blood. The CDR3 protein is CASSLAWAGGQNEQYF. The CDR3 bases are TGTGCCAGCAGTTTAGCGTGGGCAGGGGGTCAAAACGAGCAGTACTTC.